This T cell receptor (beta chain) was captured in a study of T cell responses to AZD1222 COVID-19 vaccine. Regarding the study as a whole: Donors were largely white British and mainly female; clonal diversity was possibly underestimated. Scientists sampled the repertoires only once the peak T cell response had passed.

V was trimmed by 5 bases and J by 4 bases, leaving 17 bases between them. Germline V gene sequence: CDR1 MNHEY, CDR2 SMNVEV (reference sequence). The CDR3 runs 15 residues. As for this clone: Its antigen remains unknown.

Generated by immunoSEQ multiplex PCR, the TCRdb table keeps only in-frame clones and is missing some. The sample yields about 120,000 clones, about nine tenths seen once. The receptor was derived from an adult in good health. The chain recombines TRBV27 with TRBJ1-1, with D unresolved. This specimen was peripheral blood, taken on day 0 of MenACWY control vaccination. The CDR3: CASSLRWGSGTEAFF. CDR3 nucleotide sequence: TGTGCCAGCAGTCTTAGGTGGGGTAGCGGCACTGAAGCTTTCTTT.